The 31 T cell receptor beta chains in this list originate from one sample, sequenced in a study of cytotoxic CD8 clonotypes in ibrutinib-treated CLL. The table came from immunoSEQ multiplex PCR; TCRdb's copy has only in-frame clones and leaves some out. The repertoire holds over 150,000 clones, with roughly 77% as singletons. The input for sequencing was PBMCs, taken after 12 months of ibrutinib treatment. Receptors were obtained from a human donor with chronic lymphocytic leukemia.

The chain is built from TRBV7-2 and TRBJ2-2, with D perhaps being TRBD1 or TRBD2 (5 bases each). Trimming shortened V by 1 base and J by 2 bases, and 11 bases separated the two germline ends. This CDR3 spans 16 amino acids. CDR1 is SGHTA and CDR2 is FQGNSA in the germline V gene. Written as DNA, the CDR3 is TGTGCCAGCAGCTTAGTGGCAGGGAGAAACACCGGGGAGCTGTTTTTT. This encodes CASSLVAGRNTGELFF.

This sequence joins TRBV4-2 and TRBJ1-5; 11 bases line up with TRBD1. Germline loops: CDR1 LGHNA, CDR2 YNFKEQ. The CDR3 has 16 amino acids. The J segment lost 6 bases and the V segment lost 0 bases, leaving 4 bases of the junction unmatched. As DNA, the CDR3 is TGTGCCAGCAGCCAAGATAGGGGGACAGGGGGTCAGCCCCAGCATTTT. Protein: CASSQDRGTGGQPQHF.

The table lists this clone with a count of one. The rearrangement joins TRBV28 to TRBJ1-2; possible D gene TRBD1, 6 bases. The CDR3 spans 15 residues. Germline values: CDR1 MDHEN, CDR2 SYDVKM. The ends were cut back, 5 bases at V and 4 bases at J, with 17 bases in the middle. The CDR3 DNA reads as TGTGCCAGCAGTCCACCACAGGGATTGGGCTATGGCTACACCTTC. Its translation: CASSPPQGLGYGYTF.

The chain employs TRBV19 and TRBJ1-1; D remains unclear. The CDR3 contains 16 residues. The V end lost 1 base, the J end lost 4 bases, and 16 bases lay between the germline ends. Per the germline V gene, CDR1 is LNHDA and CDR2 is SQIVND (reference sequence). The CDR3 loop is CASSIAGLRRSTEAFF. DNA for the CDR3: TGTGCCAGTAGTATAGCGGGATTGAGGAGGAGCACTGAAGCTTTCTTT.

This chain uses TRBV9 with TRBJ2-3; D not certain. CDR1 and CDR2 (germline): SGDLS, YYNGEE. The CDR3 consists of 14 residues. The V gene lost 5 bases and the J gene lost 4 bases, with 14 bases spanning the gap. CDR3 sequence (DNA): TGTGCCAGCAGAACAAGCGATAGTGCAGATACGCAGTATTTT. Protein: CASRTSDSADTQYF.

The chain has TRBV4-1 and TRBJ2-7, with D unclear. The V and J ends lost 2 bases and 0 bases respectively, with 11 bases between them. Germline CDR1 reads MGHRA; CDR2 reads YSYEKL. This CDR3 spans 15 amino acids. The CDR3 nucleotides are TGCGCCAGCAGCCAATTGCTAGGGCCCTCCTACGAGCAGTACTTC. This gives the protein CASSQLLGPSYEQYF.

The chain recombines TRBV6-6 with TRBJ1-2, with unresolved D. From germline, CDR1 is MNHNY and CDR2 SVGAGI (reference sequence). V lost 0 bases and J lost 2, with 4 bases in between. The CDR3 is 13 amino acids. The CDR3 region is CASSYSSNYGYTF. The CDR3 bases are TGTGCCAGCAGTTACTCCTCGAACTATGGCTACACCTTC.

The gene calls are TRBV6-1 and TRBJ2-7; 10 bases are a match to TRBD1. The junction had 10 bases not matched to a gene; V was cut back by 7 bases and J by 4 bases. Germline V CDR1 and CDR2: MNHNS, SASEGT. This CDR3 is 15 amino acids long. In nucleotides, the CDR3 is TGTGCCAGCACCAAGACCGGGACAGGGGTTTACGAGCAGTACTTC. As protein: CASTKTGTGVYEQYF.

The J gene is TRBJ2-7, the V gene TRBV28; TRBD1 matches at 10 bases. The CDR3 is 17 amino acids. Germline V lookup: CDR1 MDHEN, CDR2 SYDVKM. The ends lost 7 bases at V and 0 bases at J; junction bases unmatched: 12. The CDR3 region is CASIRDRGRRASYEQYF. The CDR3 region has the DNA TGTGCCAGCATCCGAGACAGGGGGCGCAGGGCCTCCTACGAGCAGTACTTC.

The gene calls are TRBV2 and TRBJ1-1; TRBD1 aligns across 8 bases. V dropped 5 bases and J dropped 0; count of bases not matched to a gene: 8. Germline CDR1 SNHLY, CDR2 FYNNEI. The CDR3 runs 16 residues. The DNA for the CDR3 is TGTGCCAGCAGTCAACAGGGGGGGGGCATGAACACTGAAGCTTTCTTT. Translating it yields CASSQQGGGMNTEAFF.

The genes are TRBV19 and TRBJ1-5; 8 nucleotides agree with TRBD1. This CDR3 is 19 amino acids long. V shed 6 bases and J 0 bases; nucleotides not matched to a gene: 16. Germline-derived CDR1 and CDR2 are LNHDA and SQIVND (reference sequence). As DNA, the CDR3 is TGTGCCAGTAGGGTGGAATCCGGGACAGGTCTTTATAGCAATCAGCCCCAGCATTTT. Amino acids: CASRVESGTGLYSNQPQHF.

J is TRBJ2-4 and V is TRBV19; 7 bases are shared with TRBD1. This CDR3 is built from 14 residues. The trim removed 6 bases at V and 9 bases at J, leaving 11 bases unmatched. Germline CDR1 LNHDA, CDR2 SQIVND (reference sequence). The CDR3 sequence is CASRLGQNTGIQYF. CDR3 nucleotide sequence: TGTGCCAGTAGGTTGGGACAGAATACAGGCATTCAGTACTTC.

On this clone itself: The same CDR3 also results from other DNA sequences found in this sample. The V call is TRBV7-2, the J call TRBJ2-3; D is unclear. CDR1 and CDR2 (germline): SGHTA, FQGNSA. V was clipped by 5 bases and J by 2 bases, with 5 bases between them. CDR3 length equals 12 residues. CDR3 region: CASSPSTDTQYF. In DNA, the CDR3 is TGTGCCAGCAGCCCCTCCACAGATACGCAGTATTTT.

This rearrangement joins TRBV28 to TRBJ1-3; D gene ambiguous. Germline CDR1 and CDR2: MDHEN and SYDVKM. The CDR3 has 15 amino acids. V dropped 6 bases and J dropped 3 bases, with 15 bases sitting between them. Here the CDR3 DNA reads TGTGCCAGCAGCCACACCTGGCCCCGTGGAAACACCATATATTTT. Translated, it gives CASSHTWPRGNTIYF.

J is TRBJ2-1 and V is TRBV6-6, with 9 bases identical to TRBD1. The CDR3 consists of 16 residues. V was clipped by 4 bases and J by 6 bases; unmatched bases: 10. Germline lookup yields CDR1 MNHNY and CDR2 SVGAGI (reference sequence). For the CDR3, the DNA is TGTGCCAGCAGTTCGGGCCGGGACAGGGTTTCCAATGAGCAGTTCTTC. Translating it yields CASSSGRDRVSNEQFF.

The gene calls are TRBV9 and TRBJ2-2, with D unclear. Germline CDR1 is SGDLS and CDR2 is YYNGEE. The CDR3 has 12 residues. Trimming removed 2 bases from V and 6 bases from J, with 5 bases in between. The CDR3: CASSVSSGELFF. The CDR3 DNA is TGTGCCAGCAGCGTTTCTTCCGGGGAGCTGTTTTTT.

This sequence joins TRBV18 and TRBJ1-3, with a tentative D call TRBD1 (6 bases). V was pared by 4 bases and J by 0 bases, with 13 bases between. The germline CDR1 and CDR2 sequences are KGHSH and LQKENI. This CDR3 has 16 residues. The CDR3 coding sequence is TGTGCCAGCTCACGACCCGGACAGAGCTCTGGAAACACCATATATTTT. It encodes CASSRPGQSSGNTIYF. The full variable domain, its missing parts supplied by reference TRBV18 and TRBJ1-3, is NAGVMQNPRHLVRRRGQEARLRCSPMKGHSHVYWYRQLPEEGLKFMVYLQKENIIDESGMPKERFSAEFPKEGPSILRIQQVVRGDSAAYFCASSRPGQSSGNTIYFGEGSWLTVV.

The chain links TRBV7-2 to TRBJ2-7, with D possibly being TRBD2 (6 bases). The CDR3 spans 13 residues. Germline CDR1 SGHTA, CDR2 FQGNSA. V was clipped by 0 bases and J by 3 bases, with 6 bases between them. CDR3 sequence (DNA): TGTGCCAGCAGCTTAGCGGGGGGCTACGAGCAGTACTTC. Amino acids: CASSLAGGYEQYF.

V is TRBV2 and J is TRBJ2-7; TRBD2 is a possible D gene (6 bases). V was clipped by 7 bases and J by 8 bases, with 12 bases between them. The CDR3 loop spans 11 amino acids. Per the germline V gene, CDR1 is SNHLY and CDR2 is FYNNEI. The CDR3 here is CASNLSGKQYF. In nucleotides, the CDR3 is TGTGCCAGCAACCTTAGCGGTAAGCAGTACTTC.

This clone appeared a few times. The gene calls are TRBV9 and TRBJ2-1; D is possibly TRBD2 (5 bases). The CDR3 covers 14 residues. The V gene's germline CDR1 is SGDLS and CDR2 YYNGEE. V lost 1 base, J lost 4 bases, and 9 bases lay in between. The CDR3 sequence is CASSVTREYNEQFF. In DNA form, the CDR3 reads TGTGCCAGCAGCGTAACGAGGGAGTACAATGAGCAGTTCTTC. Combining the CDR3 with reference TRBV9 and TRBJ2-1 gives the whole variable domain DSGVTQTPKHLITATGQRVTLRCSPRSGDLSVYWYQQSLDQGLQFLIQYYNGEERAKGNILERFSAQQFPDLHSELNLSSLELGDSALYFCASSVTREYNEQFFGPGTRLTVL.

V gene TRBV5-1 combines with J gene TRBJ2-2, with no clear D. Trimming cost V 0 bases and J 4 bases, with 10 bases left between them. This CDR3 region has 15 residues. Germline assignment: CDR1 SGHRS and CDR2 YFSETQ. The CDR3 DNA reads TGCGCCAGCAGCTTGGACGTAAAAGGCACCGGGGAGCTGTTTTTT. This gives the protein CASSLDVKGTGELFF.

As DNA, the CDR3 is TGTGCCAGCAGGCTAGCGGGGGGGGGAGAGACCCAGTACTTC. Its translation: CASRLAGGGETQYF. The chain links TRBV7-8 to TRBJ2-5, with TRBD2 matching over 12 bases. The CDR3 is 14 amino acids. Per germline, CDR1 SGHVS and CDR2 FQNEAQ. V dropped 6 bases and J dropped 4; count of bases not matched to a gene: 3. The full variable domain, its missing parts supplied by reference TRBV7-8 and TRBJ2-5, is GAGVSQSPRYKVAKRGQDVALRCDPISGHVSLFWYQQALGQGPEFLTYFQNEAQLDKSGLPSDRFFAERPEGSVSTLKIQRTQQEDSAVYLCASRLAGGGETQYFGPGTRLLVL.

J is TRBJ2-1 and V is TRBV7-9, with 7 bases lining up with TRBD2. V was pared by 5 bases and J by 9 bases, with 7 bases of the junction left unmatched. Germline values: CDR1 SEHNR, CDR2 FQNEAQ (reference sequence). This CDR3 contains 13 residues. CDR3 coding DNA: TGTGCCAGCAGCCCTGGGGGGAGGGGTGAGCAGTTCTTC. Amino acid sequence: CASSPGGRGEQFF.

The chain combines TRBV7-2 with TRBJ2-7; D not certain. The CDR3 runs 14 residues. The V gene's germline CDR1 is SGHTA and CDR2 FQGNSA. The V end lost 5 bases, the J end lost 2 bases, and 13 bases lay between the germline ends. CDR3 nucleotides: TGTGCCAGCAGCCACTTGTCACAACCCTACGAGCAGTACTTC. As protein: CASSHLSQPYEQYF.

V is TRBV5-4 and J is TRBJ2-1; TRBD2 agrees at 13 bases. In germline, CDR1 is SGHNT, CDR2 YYREEE (reference sequence). V shed 7 bases, J shed 7 bases, and the junction held 11 bases outside the gene matches. CDR3 size: 16 residues. Written as DNA, the CDR3 is TGTGCCAGCTCACTAGCGGGAGGGTCGGCGGGGAATGAGCAGTTCTTC. This codes for CASSLAGGSAGNEQFF.

The rearrangement joins TRBV6-1 to TRBJ2-7, with a possible D match to TRBD2 (5 bases). The V gene lost 1 base and the J gene lost 3 bases, with 10 bases spanning the gap. The CDR3 is made up of 14 amino acids. CDR1 MNHNS and CDR2 SASEGT come from the germline V gene. CDR3 nucleotides: TGTGCCAGCAGTGAAGATGGGAGAAGCTACGAGCAGTACTTC. It yields the protein CASSEDGRSYEQYF.

V is TRBV15 and J is TRBJ1-1; a possible D gene is TRBD1 (5 bases). This CDR3 is 16 amino acids long. Germline V gene sequence: CDR1 LNHNV, CDR2 YYDKDF (reference sequence). The V end was cut by 2 bases, the J end by 1 base, with 14 bases between. The DNA of the CDR3 is TGTGCCACCAGCAGACCTCTAGGGGCATCGAACACTGAAGCTTTCTTT. Translating gives CATSRPLGASNTEAFF.

The chain employs TRBV5-6 and TRBJ1-6; the match to TRBD1 covers 8 bases. V trimming: 2 bases; J trimming: 7 bases; junction bases outside the gene matches: 5. The CDR3 consists of 15 residues. Per the germline V gene, CDR1 is SGHDT and CDR2 is YYEEEE. In nucleotides, the CDR3 is TGTGCCAGCAGCTTACCGGGACAGGAGAATTCACCCCTCCACTTT. Translation gives CASSLPGQENSPLHF.

The rearrangement links TRBV7-8 to TRBJ2-7, with D uncertain. Germline assignment: CDR1 SGHVS and CDR2 FQNEAQ. The CDR3 runs to 15 residues. V lost 5 bases to trimming and J lost 4 bases, with 18 bases between them. As DNA, the CDR3 is TGTGCCAGCAGCGCTCGGCCCGCGACCCTATACGAGCAGTACTTC. It yields the protein CASSARPATLYEQYF.

The chain combines TRBV27 with TRBJ1-4, with D tentatively TRBD1 (5 bases). Germline V lookup: CDR1 MNHEY, CDR2 SMNVEV (reference sequence). V shed 3 bases and J shed 0 bases, with 8 bases lying between them. The CDR3 runs to 15 residues. The CDR3 sequence is CASSLGLATNEKLFF. CDR3 DNA sequence: TGTGCCAGCAGTTTGGGGCTTGCAACTAATGAAAAACTGTTTTTT.

The V and J genes are TRBV30 and TRBJ1-5; D is unresolved. V was cut by 2 bases and J by 8 bases, with 13 bases left in between. The CDR3 spans 13 residues. Per the germline V gene, CDR1 is GTSNPN and CDR2 is SVGIG (reference sequence). CDR3 region: CAWSRSNGEPQHF. The CDR3 DNA reads as TGTGCCTGGAGTAGGTCAAATGGGGAGCCCCAGCATTTT.